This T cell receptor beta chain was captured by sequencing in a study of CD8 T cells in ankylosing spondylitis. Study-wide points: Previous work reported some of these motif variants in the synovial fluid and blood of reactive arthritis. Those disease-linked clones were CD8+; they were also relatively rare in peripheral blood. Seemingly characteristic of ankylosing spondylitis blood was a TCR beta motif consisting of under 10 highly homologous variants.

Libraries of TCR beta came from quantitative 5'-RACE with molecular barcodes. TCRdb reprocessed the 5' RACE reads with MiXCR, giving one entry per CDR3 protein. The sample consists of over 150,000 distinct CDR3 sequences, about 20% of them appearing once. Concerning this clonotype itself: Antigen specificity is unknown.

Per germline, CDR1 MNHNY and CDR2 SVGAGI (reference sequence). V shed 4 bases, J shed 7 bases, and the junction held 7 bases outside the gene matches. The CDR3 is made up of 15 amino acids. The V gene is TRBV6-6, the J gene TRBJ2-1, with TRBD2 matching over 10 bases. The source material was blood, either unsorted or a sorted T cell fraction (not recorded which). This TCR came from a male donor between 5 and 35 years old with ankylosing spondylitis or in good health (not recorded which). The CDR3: CASSSTGTSANEQFF. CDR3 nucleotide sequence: TGTGCCAGCAGTTCTACCGGGACTAGCGCAAATGAGCAGTTCTTC.